A selection of T cell receptor beta chains follows, all from one sample in a study of shared clonotypes between healthy human individuals. Produced via immunoSEQ multiplex PCR; TCRdb's table is partial and in-frame only. The sample lists 2.3 million or so clones, more than 85% seen once, with roughly 0.36% in the top ten. The source material was naive CD4+ T cells from PBMCs. These receptors were taken from a man between 18 and 29 years old in good health. Some clones in this sample may be carry-over from other donors' samples. Both conserved end residues are part of each CDR3. Each record gives: J gene, D gene, clone size, CDR3 length, V gene, CDR3 protein, CDR3 DNA. A D gene is named only where the DNA matches it firmly. The size of a clone is reported for some rows only, either as once, few or many, or as a class for expanded clones.

j_call: TRBJ1-2; d_call: .; clone_size: .; cdr3_length: 16; v_call: TRBV2; cdr3_aa: CASSQTRRENLYGYTF; cdr3_nt: TGTGCCAGCAGTCAAACCAGGAGAGAGAACCTCTATGGCTACACCTTC
j_call: TRBJ2-5; d_call: .; clone_size: .; cdr3_length: 14; v_call: TRBV7-3; cdr3_aa: CAIFNPGGQGTQYF; cdr3_nt: TGTGCCATCTTCAATCCGGGCGGCCAGGGGACCCAGTACTTC
j_call: TRBJ2-3; d_call: .; clone_size: .; cdr3_length: 14; v_call: TRBV6-5; cdr3_aa: CASSRRDDTDTQYF; cdr3_nt: TGTGCCAGCAGTAGGCGGGACGACACAGATACGCAGTATTTT
j_call: TRBJ2-7; d_call: .; clone_size: .; cdr3_length: 13; v_call: TRBV7-2; cdr3_aa: CASSLARQELKYF; cdr3_nt: TGTGCCAGCAGCTTAGCCCGACAGGAACTGAAGTACTTC
j_call: TRBJ2-7; d_call: .; clone_size: .; cdr3_length: 13; v_call: TRBV11-2; cdr3_aa: CASSFSGGGEQYF; cdr3_nt: TGTGCCAGCAGCTTTTCCGGGGGCGGCGAGCAGTACTTC
j_call: TRBJ2-1; d_call: TRBD1; clone_size: once; cdr3_length: 15; v_call: TRBV7-9; cdr3_aa: CASSTGQGYYNEQFF; cdr3_nt: TGTGCCAGCAGTACGGGACAGGGGTATTACAATGAGCAGTTCTTC
j_call: TRBJ2-1; d_call: .; clone_size: .; cdr3_length: 17; v_call: TRBV2; cdr3_aa: CASSQDFILLQGYEQFF; cdr3_nt: TGTGCCAGCAGTCAGGACTTTATATTACTACAGGGCTATGAGCAGTTCTTC
j_call: TRBJ1-4; d_call: .; clone_size: .; cdr3_length: 15; v_call: TRBV5-1; cdr3_aa: CASSLEQGSREKLFF; cdr3_nt: TGCGCCAGCAGCTTGGAGCAGGGGTCGCGTGAAAAACTGTTTTTT
j_call: TRBJ1-1; d_call: .; clone_size: .; cdr3_length: 15; v_call: TRBV4-1; cdr3_aa: CASSQEGASNTEAFF; cdr3_nt: TGCGCCAGCAGCCAAGAGGGAGCTTCGAACACTGAAGCTTTCTTT
j_call: TRBJ2-3; d_call: TRBD1; clone_size: .; cdr3_length: 14; v_call: TRBV5-1; cdr3_aa: CASSQQGASDTQYF; cdr3_nt: TGCGCCAGCAGTCAACAGGGGGCTTCAGATACGCAGTATTTT
j_call: TRBJ2-1; d_call: TRBD2; clone_size: .; cdr3_length: 15; v_call: TRBV28; cdr3_aa: CASTLNSGSVAEQFF; cdr3_nt: TGTGCCAGCACCCTAAACAGCGGGAGTGTTGCTGAGCAGTTCTTC
j_call: TRBJ2-5; d_call: TRBD2; clone_size: .; cdr3_length: 18; v_call: TRBV5-1; cdr3_aa: CASSLAGTSGRAGETQYF; cdr3_nt: TGCGCCAGCAGCTTGGCCGGGACTAGCGGGAGGGCGGGAGAGACCCAGTACTTC
j_call: TRBJ2-3; d_call: .; clone_size: .; cdr3_length: 13; v_call: TRBV28; cdr3_aa: CATREWDTDTQYF; cdr3_nt: TGTGCCACCCGGGAGTGGGACACAGATACGCAGTATTTT
j_call: TRBJ1-1; d_call: .; clone_size: once; cdr3_length: 12; v_call: TRBV29-1; cdr3_aa: CSVRGGLAEAFF; cdr3_nt: TGCAGCGTCCGGGGAGGGCTGGCTGAAGCTTTCTTT
j_call: TRBJ1-6; d_call: .; clone_size: .; cdr3_length: 12; v_call: TRBV6-5; cdr3_aa: CASSFRTAPLHF; cdr3_nt: TGTGCCAGCAGTTTTCGGACAGCACCCCTCCACTTT
j_call: TRBJ2-2; d_call: .; clone_size: .; cdr3_length: 16; v_call: TRBV18; cdr3_aa: CASSPRTAQNTGELFF; cdr3_nt: TGTGCCAGCTCACCACGGACAGCTCAAAACACCGGGGAGCTGTTTTTT
j_call: TRBJ1-5; d_call: .; clone_size: .; cdr3_length: 14; v_call: TRBV18; cdr3_aa: CASSPTDSNQPQHF; cdr3_nt: TGTGCCAGCTCACCGACAGACAGCAATCAGCCCCAGCATTTT
j_call: TRBJ1-5; d_call: .; clone_size: .; cdr3_length: 15; v_call: TRBV19; cdr3_aa: CASSIYRDSNQPQHF; cdr3_nt: TGTGCCAGTAGTATTTACAGGGATTCGAATCAGCCCCAGCATTTT
j_call: TRBJ2-1; d_call: TRBD2; clone_size: once; cdr3_length: 18; v_call: TRBV4-1; cdr3_aa: CASSQDRLTSGGYNEQFF; cdr3_nt: TGCGCCAGCAGCCAAGATAGACTGACTAGCGGGGGTTACAATGAGCAGTTCTTC
j_call: TRBJ1-1; d_call: .; clone_size: .; cdr3_length: 13; v_call: TRBV29-1; cdr3_aa: CSVAGRSRTEAFF; cdr3_nt: TGCAGCGTTGCCGGCAGGTCAAGGACTGAAGCTTTCTTT
j_call: TRBJ1-2; d_call: TRBD1; clone_size: .; cdr3_length: 13; v_call: TRBV6-6; cdr3_aa: CASSRQGAQGYTF; cdr3_nt: TGTGCCAGCAGTAGACAGGGGGCGCAAGGCTACACCTTC
j_call: TRBJ2-7; d_call: .; clone_size: once; cdr3_length: 16; v_call: TRBV27; cdr3_aa: CASSFRMATLPYEQYF; cdr3_nt: TGTGCCAGCAGTTTCCGGATGGCGACCCTTCCCTACGAGCAGTACTTC
j_call: TRBJ2-3; d_call: TRBD2; clone_size: .; cdr3_length: 15; v_call: TRBV2; cdr3_aa: CASSEVSGGSDTQYF; cdr3_nt: TGTGCCAGCAGTGAAGTGAGCGGGGGGTCAGATACGCAGTATTTT